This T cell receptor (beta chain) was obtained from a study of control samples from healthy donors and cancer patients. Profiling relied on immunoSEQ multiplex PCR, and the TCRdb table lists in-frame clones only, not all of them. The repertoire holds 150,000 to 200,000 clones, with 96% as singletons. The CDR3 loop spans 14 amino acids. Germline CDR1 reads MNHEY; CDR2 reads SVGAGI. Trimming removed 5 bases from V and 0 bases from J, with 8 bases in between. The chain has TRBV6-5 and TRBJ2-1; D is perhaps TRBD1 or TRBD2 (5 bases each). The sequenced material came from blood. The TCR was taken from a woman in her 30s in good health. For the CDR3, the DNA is TGTGCCAGCAGTAAGGGGAGCTCCTACAATGAGCAGTTCTTC. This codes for CASSKGSSYNEQFF.